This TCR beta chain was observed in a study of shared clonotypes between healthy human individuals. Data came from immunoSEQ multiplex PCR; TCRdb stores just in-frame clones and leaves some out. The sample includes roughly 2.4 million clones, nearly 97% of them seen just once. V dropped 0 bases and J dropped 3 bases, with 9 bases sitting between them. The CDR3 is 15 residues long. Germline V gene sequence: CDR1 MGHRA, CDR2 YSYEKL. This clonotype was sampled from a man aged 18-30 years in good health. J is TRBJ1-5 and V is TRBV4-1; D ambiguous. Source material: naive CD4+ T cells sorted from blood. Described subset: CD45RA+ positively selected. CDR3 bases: TGCGCCAGCAGCCAAGATCTTATCAACAATCAGCCCCAGCATTTT. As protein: CASSQDLINNQPQHF.